These T cell receptor beta chains were read from a single sample in a study of T cell repertoires in cytomegalovirus infection. Via MiXCR, TCRdb re-called the reads, giving one row per CDR3 protein. The table includes over 300,000 distinct CDR3 sequences, over 7.5% detected once. Sequencing was carried out using PBMCs. The receptors were sampled from a human donor in good health (CMV status not recorded). Some clones in this sample may be carry-over from other donors' samples. Each CDR3 is given with its conserved first and last residue. D genes are given only for firm matches. A clone size is listed for some rows: how often the clone was seen (once, few, many), or a class if it is expanded.

d_gene	v_gene	j_gene	abundance	CDR3nt	CDR3aa
-	TRBV6-1	TRBJ1-4	many	TGTGCCAGCAGTGAGGAGGGCTTCCGTGAAAAACTGTTTTTT	CASSEEGFREKLFF
TRBD2	TRBV20-1	TRBJ2-7	many	TGCAGTGCTAGACCCGGGACTAGCGGGAGGATTTACGAGCAGTACTTC	CSARPGTSGRIYEQYF
-	TRBV7-9	TRBJ1-4	many	TGTGCCAGCAGCTGGGGAACGGGGGAAAAACTGTTTTTT	CASSWGTGEKLFF
-	TRBV6-1	TRBJ2-2	few	TGTGCCAGCAGCCCCTCCCACAACACCGGGGAGCTGTTTTTT	CASSPSHNTGELFF
TRBD1	TRBV7-9	TRBJ2-5	-	TGTGCCAGCAGCGGACGGGACAGACTCCAGACCCAGTACTTC	CASSGRDRLQTQYF
TRBD2	TRBV7-9	TRBJ2-7	-	TGTGCCAGCAGCTCGCCGACTAGCGGGGGGGACTACGAGCAGTACTTC	CASSSPTSGGDYEQYF
TRBD1	TRBV20-1	TRBJ2-1	-	TGCAGTGCTAGTAGGGGACAGGGGGCCAAAGGGCAGTTCTTC	CSASRGQGAKGQFF
-	TRBV6-2/TRBV6-3	TRBJ2-1	few	TGTGCCAGCAGGGACAGAGGTGGGGGCGTATACAATGAGCAGTTCTTC	CASRDRGGGVYNEQFF
-	TRBV28	TRBJ2-2	-	TGTGCCAGCAGTCCCATGGTAGGGGGAAAGACCGGGGAGCTGTTTTTT	CASSPMVGGKTGELFF
-	TRBV24-1	TRBJ2-5	-	TGTGCCACCAGCTCCCCTATCCGGCGAGACGACCCCAGGGAGACCCAGTACTTC	CATSSPIRRDDPRETQYF
TRBD2	TRBV7-2	TRBJ2-3	many	TGTGCCAGCAGCTTAGCGCTAGCGGGGGCGCGTGATACGCAGTATTTT	CASSLALAGARDTQYF
-	TRBV4-1	TRBJ1-1	many	TGCGCCAGCAGCCAGGGGGGAGTTTGGACTGAAGCTTTCTTT	CASSQGGVWTEAFF
TRBD1	TRBV7-6	TRBJ2-5	many	TGTGCCAGCAGCTTCCTCGGGGGCTCAGGGGGCGTGAGAGAGACCCAGTACTTC	CASSFLGGSGGVRETQYF
TRBD1	TRBV12-3/TRBV12-4	TRBJ2-6	few	TGTGCCAGCAGTTTAGATTGGGCAGGGGGCGCGGTCGGCCCCTCTGGGGCCAACGTCCTGACTTTC	CASSLDWAGGAVGPSGANVLTF
-	TRBV6-1	TRBJ2-7	many	TGTGCCAGCATCCGAACAGGAGCCCACGAGCAGTACTTC	CASIRTGAHEQYF
-	TRBV29-1	TRBJ2-7	-	TGCAGCGTTGAAGATCGAGGAGTATCCTACGAGCAGTACTTC	CSVEDRGVSYEQYF
TRBD1	TRBV15	TRBJ2-6	-	TGTGCCACCAGCGGGGACAGCTCTGGGGCCAACGTCCTGACTTTC	CATSGDSSGANVLTF
-	TRBV19	TRBJ1-6	few	TGTGCCAGTACCCCCGGATCCTATAATTCACCCCTCCACTTT	CASTPGSYNSPLHF
TRBD1	TRBV10-3	TRBJ1-1	few	TGTGCCGCCCGACTGGACAGGGGATTTGAAGCTTTCTTT	CAARLDRGFEAFF
TRBD2	TRBV7-2	TRBJ2-1	-	TGTGCCAGCAGCTCCAGACCCTCTAGCGGGAGAAGGAATGAGCAGTTCTTC	CASSSRPSSGRRNEQFF
-	TRBV20-1	TRBJ1-5	many	TGCAGTGCTACGGACCCTAACGTCAATCAGCCCCAGCATTTT	CSATDPNVNQPQHF
TRBD2	TRBV7-2	TRBJ2-7	few	TGTGCCAGCAGTAGAGACGGGACTAGCGGGGGCAACCGCGAGCAGTACTTC	CASSRDGTSGGNREQYF
TRBD1	TRBV10-3	TRBJ2-1	few	TGTGCCATCAGTGACACCGGGACAGGGTCCAATGAGCAGTTCTTC	CAISDTGTGSNEQFF
-	TRBV28	TRBJ1-6	-	TGTGCCAGCAGTATCAGGGGCCCGGAATCACCCCTCCACTTT	CASSIRGPESPLHF
-	TRBV25-1	TRBJ2-7	few	TGTGCCAGCAGTGTCGCAAACAGGGATCTCTACGAGCAGTACTTC	CASSVANRDLYEQYF
TRBD2	TRBV12-3/TRBV12-4	TRBJ2-2	-	TGTGCCAGCAGTTTTAGCGGGGGCCGGAACACCGGGGAGCTGTTTTTT	CASSFSGGRNTGELFF
TRBD1	TRBV12-3/TRBV12-4	TRBJ2-6	few	TGTGCCAGCAGTTTACCGGGACAGTACTCTGGGGCCAACGTCCTGACTTTC	CASSLPGQYSGANVLTF
-	TRBV15	TRBJ2-5	-	TGTGCCACCAGCAACAGGCAGTACCAAGAGACCCAGTACTTC	CATSNRQYQETQYF
-	TRBV2	TRBJ2-2	-	TGTGCCAGCAGGGGGTGGACAGCGAACACCGGGGAGCTGTTGTTT	CASRGWTANTGELLF
-	TRBV15	TRBJ1-1	few	TGTGCCACCAGCAGAGATGGGGGAACTGAAGCTTTCTTT	CATSRDGGTEAFF
-	TRBV6-2/TRBV6-3	TRBJ2-2	-	TGTGCCAGCAGTTATAACAGCGCCGGGGAGCTGTTTTTT	CASSYNSAGELFF
TRBD2	TRBV5-6	TRBJ2-1	few	TGTGCCAGCAGCTTCCTTTTTGCGGGGGGCTACAATGAGCAGTTCTTC	CASSFLFAGGYNEQFF
TRBD2	TRBV11-2	TRBJ2-5	-	TGTGCCAGCAGCGGGGAGGGGGAGACCCAGTACTTC	CASSGEGETQYF
-	TRBV7-3	TRBJ2-1	many	TGTGCCAGCAGCTTACTTGGATTTGAGCAGTTCTTC	CASSLLGFEQFF
-	TRBV18	TRBJ2-7	-	TGTGCCAGCTCACGCTATACAGACTCCTACGAGCAGTACTTC	CASSRYTDSYEQYF
TRBD1	TRBV2	TRBJ1-5	-	TGTGCCAGCAGTCGGGGAGACAGGGGGCCTGCTCAGCCCCAGCATTTT	CASSRGDRGPAQPQHF
TRBD1	TRBV5-6	TRBJ1-2	few	TGTGCCAGCAGCTACCGGGACAGGGGTGCCGGCTACACCTTC	CASSYRDRGAGYTF
-	TRBV7-2	TRBJ1-5	many	TGTGCCAGCACCGGGTCACGGGAAGAGCCCCAGCATTTT	CASTGSREEPQHF
-	TRBV7-2	TRBJ2-3	-	TGTGCCAGCAGCTTAGAAGGGAGAGCGGATACGCAGTATTTT	CASSLEGRADTQYF
-	TRBV2	TRBJ2-1	-	TGTGCCAGCAGGGAGAGGACTACCGAATACAATGAGCAGTTCTTC	CASRERTTEYNEQFF
TRBD1	TRBV4-1	TRBJ1-3	-	TGCGCCAGCAGCCAAGGCGGGACAGGGCGGAAAAACACCATATATTTT	CASSQGGTGRKNTIYF
TRBD2	TRBV5-1	TRBJ2-1	many	TGCGCCAGCAGCTTGGGACTAGCGGGGGGGCCTCATGAGCAGTTCTTC	CASSLGLAGGPHEQFF
-	TRBV6-8	TRBJ2-3	few	TGTGCCAGCAGTTTGGGGGACGAGGTGGATACGCAGTATTTT	CASSLGDEVDTQYF
-	TRBV7-3	TRBJ2-5	many	TGTGCCAGCAGCTTAACAGGGACGGTGGGAGAGACCCAGTACTTC	CASSLTGTVGETQYF
-	TRBV27	TRBJ2-5	few	TGTGCCAGCAGTTTATCCCGGACGGAGGTGGAGACCCAGTACTTC	CASSLSRTEVETQYF
TRBD1	TRBV7-2	TRBJ1-1	many	TGTGCCAGCAGCCCCCGGACAGGAAGGAGGGACACTGAAGCTTTCTTT	CASSPRTGRRDTEAFF